This T cell receptor (beta chain) comes out of a study of T cell responses to AZD1222 COVID-19 vaccine (dated by TCRdb to the early 2020s). Study-wide context: Because spike-specific TCR depth and breadth did not differ between the two schedules, AZD1222 recipients who got a second dose at roughly 4 weeks were pooled with those who got a second dose at roughly 12 weeks. A total of 233 trial participants underwent TCR sequencing, of whom 207 received two doses of AZD1222 and about 25 received two doses of the MenACWY control vaccine. Enrollment into the trials was organized by age into subgroups of 18-55, 56-69 and 70-plus years, and those subgroups contained around 150, 28 and 57 TCR-sequenced participants, respectively.

The time point label, read with the paper, signifies: baseline before first vaccination. Samples from vaccinated people were obtained from the UK trials COV001 and COV002, which included a single-blind randomized controlled phase 2/3 trial of AZD1222 (ChAdOx1 nCoV-19) in healthy adults. For TCRbeta chain sequencing, PBMC samples from trial participants were taken at day 0 and at day 28 after the second dose. General study outcomes and caveats: Only six or seven AZD1222 recipients were SARS-CoV-2 seropositive at baseline, limiting conclusions about previously exposed vaccinees. No day 14 peak-response samples were available, so repertoires were characterized only after the peak T cell response. A significant rise in spike-specific TCR breadth and depth was observed after two AZD1222 doses relative to day 0 and relative to MenACWY recipients. Reportedly, close to half of the unique spike-specific TCRs recognized epitopes lying outside the regions that are mutated in the B.1.351 and B.1.1.7 variants. In the small 56-69-year group, the increase in depth fell short of significance, most likely because of low power. Most participants were white British and females outnumbered males, and the authors suggested that clonal diversity may have been underestimated. The whole spike protein was spanned by vaccine-associated CD4 TCRs, and dominant responses were seen in regions 160-218 and 743-854.

The CDR3, cysteine through phenylalanine, is 16 amino acids long. Only the CDR3 DNA stays, 48 bases, in frame from base 1. CDR1 MNHEY and CDR2 SVGEGT were looked up in the germline V gene. Trimmed from V: 6 bases; trimmed from J: 1 base; junction bases lacking a gene match: 12. The CDR3 regions of human TCRbeta chains were analyzed by immunosequencing. On the study's bioinformatics: TCRs in the repertoires were matched against a reference library of SARS-CoV-2-specific TCRs that had been generated with the MIRA antigen-specificity platform. Breadth was defined as the fraction of unique TCRs that were SARS-CoV-2-associated, and depth was defined as the fraction of total T cells that were SARS-CoV-2-associated. Using the MIRA data, each spike-specific TCR was assigned both to the spike region to which the TCR was reactive and to a CD4 or CD8 class. Log10-transformed breadth and depth values were compared by one-way ANOVA with Sidak's multiple comparisons tests. TCRdb provides this immuneACCESS table in a form limited to in-frame rearrangements. Some clones are lacking; in checked studies, under half of them reflect an unresolved V gene, and why the rest are absent is not known. D and trimming were read from the DNA, whereas the V and J calls and clone size are those reported in that table. In all, the sample holds more than 110,000 clones, and about nine tenths of those were seen once. Roughly 3.1% of the sample goes to the ten largest clones.

This clone was counted a few times. Its specific antigen is unknown. Within one base of it there is no much larger clone, and no base qualities were kept. This TCR was recovered from an adult in good health. The chain is assembled from TRBV6-2 or TRBV6-3 and TRBJ2-7; 7 junctional bases match TRBD2. The sample in question was peripheral blood, obtained on day 0 of AZD1222 vaccination. The CDR3 region has the sequence CASSDPGGSLSYEQYF. In nucleotide form, the sequence is TGTGCCAGCAGCGACCCCGGGGGGAGCCTATCCTACGAGCAGTACTTC.